The source of this TCR beta chain is a study of blood T cell repertoires in COVID-19. For the study at large: PBMCs, B-cell-depleted T cells, or T cells provided the cDNA or gDNA that made up the material.

In the original workflow: Reference gene primer amplification gave estimated nucleated cell counts. Repertoires were generated with immunoSEQ multiplex PCR, while TCRdb's copy carries only in-frame clones and drops some. V and J calls plus clone size are reproduced from that table; the DNA served to infer D and trimming. Among approximately 65,000 clones listed, approximately 93% were seen once. Sequencing was done on a sample of peripheral blood. This receptor was obtained from a man aged 65 to 85 with active COVID-19.

The CDR3 spells CATTWGPGRAIYF. The CDR3 coding sequence is TGTGCCACAACTTGGGGGCCCGGCAGGGCCATATATTTT. J is TRBJ1-3 and V is TRBV19; D is possibly TRBD1 (6 bases). V gave up 10 bases and J gave up 11 bases, with 21 bases separating them. The germline CDR1 and CDR2 sequences are LNHDA and SQIVND (reference sequence). This CDR3 has 13 residues.